A single sample is the source of the 18 T cell receptor beta chains below, sequenced in a study of T-cell memory formation after mild COVID-19. TCRdb used MiXCR to reprocess the 5' RACE reads, holding one entry per CDR3 protein. The sample shows a few hundred thousand distinct CDR3 sequences, 13% to 15% of them seen only once. The source material was PBMCs or a T cell subset sorted from them (not recorded which). The origin of the receptors is a man younger than 35 who had mild COVID-19 (a few samples of this study predate the infection). Cell type and time point are not known.

This clonotype occurred a few times. The chain couples TRBV4-3 to TRBJ2-7, with D tentatively TRBD1 (5 bases). The CDR3 runs 15 residues. Trimming cost V 0 bases and J 5 bases, with 14 bases left between them. Germline CDR1 reads LGHNA; CDR2 reads YSLEER. Here the CDR3 reads CASSQDAPTRDEQYF. The CDR3, as DNA: TGCGCCAGCAGCCAAGACGCCCCCACCAGGGACGAGCAGTACTTC.

A few counts support this clonotype. This chain connects TRBV10-3 to TRBJ2-7; 12 nucleotides align to TRBD2. After removal of 10 bases from V and 5 bases from J, the junction contained 6 bases not matched to a gene. The CDR3 is made up of 13 amino acids. Germline V gene data show CDR1 as ENHRY and CDR2 as SYGVKD. CDR3 nucleotide sequence: TGTGCCACCCGGACTAGCGGGACCCACGAGCAGTACGTC. Protein: CATRTSGTHEQYV.

This clonotype was recorded many times. This chain links TRBV6-6 with TRBJ2-1; D is tentatively TRBD1 or TRBD2 (5 bases each). V was pared by 10 bases and J by 3 bases, with 22 bases between. CDR3 size: 16 residues. In germline, CDR1 is MNHNY, CDR2 SVGAGI (reference sequence). The CDR3 region has the DNA TGTGCCACCACTTACGGGGCAGCGTACGACTACAATGAGCAGTTCTTC. Protein sequence: CATTYGAAYDYNEQFF.

The chain combines TRBV28 with TRBJ1-2; the match to TRBD1 covers 7 bases. Germline CDR1 MDHEN, CDR2 SYDVKM. This CDR3 region has 14 residues. With V trimmed by 4 bases and J by 5 bases, 7 bases remained unmatched. CDR3 region: CASSSGQTGYGYTF. DNA for the CDR3: TGTGCCAGCAGTTCGGGGCAGACAGGGTATGGCTACACCTTC.

This clonotype was observed at least ten times. The chain combines TRBV4-1 with TRBJ1-2; 8 bases align to TRBD1. The V gene end was trimmed by 0 bases and the J gene end by 7 bases; junction bases not matched to a gene: 13. The CDR3 length is 17 residues. Germline CDR1 MGHRA, CDR2 YSYEKL. In DNA form, the CDR3 reads TGCGCCAGCAGCCAAGAAGTGGCAGGGGGCCTTGGAGGTGGCTACACCTTC. This encodes CASSQEVAGGLGGGYTF.

In its sample, this clonotype was seen a few times. The rearrangement joins TRBV27 to TRBJ2-2; D gene unclear. This CDR3 region has 13 residues. The germline V gene encodes CDR1 MNHEY and CDR2 SMNVEV (reference sequence). Trimming took 5 bases from V and 5 from J, leaving 9 bases between them. CDR3 amino acids: CASSQTGTGELFF. As DNA, the CDR3 is TGTGCCAGCAGTCAGACCGGAACCGGGGAGCTGTTTTTT.

Only a few counts were recorded for this clonotype. This chain joins TRBV30 and TRBJ2-7, with TRBD2 as a possible D gene (6 bases). The CDR3 is 13 amino acids. Germline loops: CDR1 GTSNPN, CDR2 SVGIG (reference sequence). V was shortened by 4 bases and J by 1 base, with 11 bases between the two germline ends. DNA of the CDR3: TGTGCCTGGACCTTTCGGGGGTCCTACGAGCAGTACTTC. It specifies CAWTFRGSYEQYF. Full variable domain (missing parts from reference TRBV30 and TRBJ2-7): SQTIHQWPATLVQPVGSPLSLECTVEGTSNPNLYWYRQAAGRGLQLLFYSVGIGQISSEVPQNLSASRPQDRQFILSSKKLLLSDSGFYLCAWTFRGSYEQYFGPGTRLTVT.

The table lists this clonotype with many counts. This chain connects TRBV5-1 to TRBJ2-5; unclear D gene. CDR3 length: 13 residues. V dropped 2 bases and J dropped 0 bases, with 5 bases sitting between them. Germline V gene data show CDR1 as SGHRS and CDR2 as YFSETQ. In nucleotides, the CDR3 is TGCGCCAGCAGCTTAGAGTACCAAGAGACCCAGTACTTC. It translates to CASSLEYQETQYF.

The chain recombines TRBV12-3 or TRBV12-4 with TRBJ2-2; 10 bases agree with TRBD1. The CDR3 length is 15 residues. The V gene end was trimmed by 7 bases and the J gene end by 3 bases; junction bases not matched to a gene: 5. CDR3 coding DNA: TGTGCCAGCATCACCGGACAGGGGGACACCGGGGAGCTGTTTTTT. Translating it yields CASITGQGDTGELFF.

The V and J genes are TRBV6-2 or TRBV6-3 and TRBJ2-7; D is unclear. The CDR3 runs to 13 residues. In germline, CDR1 is MNHEY, CDR2 SVGEGT. V was clipped by 2 bases and J by 0 bases, with 5 bases between them. Here the CDR3 DNA reads TGTGCCAGCAGTTACACCCTCTCCTACGAGCAGTACGTC. It codes for CASSYTLSYEQYV.

This chain uses TRBV6-6 with TRBJ1-5; a weak D match, TRBD1 (5 bases). The CDR3 loop spans 17 amino acids. Per the germline V gene, CDR1 is MNHNY and CDR2 is SVGAGI (reference sequence). Trimming removed 7 bases from V and 2 bases from J, with 21 bases in between. The CDR3 loop is CASNSFRGLAGNQPQHF. The CDR3, as DNA: TGTGCCAGCAACTCATTCCGGGGGTTAGCGGGCAATCAGCCCCAGCATTTT.

This clonotype appeared many times. The V gene is TRBV24-1, the J gene TRBJ2-2; a weak D match, TRBD1 (6 bases). CDR3 size: 16 residues. Germline CDR1 is KGHDR and CDR2 is SFDVKD. V shed 5 bases and J shed 2 bases, with 14 bases lying between them. CDR3 in DNA: TGTGCCACCAGTGCGGATACAGGGTTCAACACCGGGGAGCTGTTTTTT. It encodes CATSADTGFNTGELFF.

There are a few counts of this clonotype. V gene TRBV9 combines with J gene TRBJ2-5, with D possibly matching TRBD2 (6 bases). The CDR3 has 15 amino acids. From germline, CDR1 is SGDLS and CDR2 YYNGEE. V was trimmed by 7 bases and J by 5 bases, leaving 21 bases between them. This CDR3 is CASSVVPAGLETQYF. The CDR3 DNA sequence: TGTGCCAGCTCCGTAGTTCCGGCGGGGTTGGAGACCCAGTACTTC.

The rearrangement links TRBV4-3 to TRBJ1-1; D remains ambiguous. Trimming cost V 1 base and J 0 bases, with 9 bases left between them. Germline V gene lookup returns CDR1 LGHNA and CDR2 YSLEER. The CDR3 length is 15 residues. For the CDR3, the DNA is TGCGCCAGCAGCCAAGGGACCAGGATGAACACTGAAGCTTTCTTT. This translates into CASSQGTRMNTEAFF.

As DNA, the CDR3 is TGTGCCAGCACTAAAATGGGGGGTCTGAGCTATGGCTACACCTTC. It is translated as CASTKMGGLSYGYTF. The chain couples TRBV6-5 to TRBJ1-2, with a possible D match to TRBD1 (5 bases). V lost 7 bases and J lost 4, with 19 bases in between. The length of the CDR3 is 15 residues. The germline gives CDR1 MNHEY, CDR2 SVGAGI.

The chain uses TRBV6-5 and TRBJ1-6; D not certain. The CDR3 loop spans 17 amino acids. CDR1 is MNHEY and CDR2 is SVGAGI in the germline V gene. V lost 2 bases, J lost 2 bases, and 13 bases lay in between. This CDR3 reads CASSYQGSGTYNSPLHF. The CDR3 DNA is TGTGCCAGCAGTTACCAAGGGAGTGGGACCTATAATTCACCCCTCCACTTT.

The chain carries TRBV5-1 and TRBJ2-3, with 9 bases that match TRBD2. Per the germline V gene, CDR1 is SGHRS and CDR2 is YFSETQ. The CDR3 consists of 16 residues. The V gene end was trimmed by 2 bases and the J gene end by 3 bases; junction bases not matched to a gene: 7. The CDR3 nucleotides read TGCGCCAGCAGCTTTGGTAGCGGGGGACTGACAGATACGCAGTATTTT. Translated: CASSFGSGGLTDTQYF.

This clonotype was counted only a few times. This chain joins TRBV29-1 and TRBJ2-2; the match to TRBD1 covers 9 bases. The germline gives CDR1 SQVTM, CDR2 ANQGSEA. The CDR3 length is 13 residues. J lost 6 bases, V lost 5 bases, and 4 bases had no gene match. The CDR3 bases are TGCAGCGTTAAACAGGGGGCCCCCGGGGAGCTGTTTTTT. Residues: CSVKQGAPGELFF.